Presented here are 24 T cell receptor beta chains from one specimen sequenced in a study of T-cell reconstitution after alpha-beta-depleted transplantation in children. The TCRbeta library was prepared with unique molecular identifiers. From the PCR reads, TCRdb called clonotypes with MiXCR, one entry per CDR3 protein. Found here are roughly 220,000 distinct CDR3 sequences, 8.4% of them singletons; the top ten hold 35%. This specimen was PBMCs, mostly from graft donor cells, taken 360 days after TCRalphabeta/CD19-depleted stem cell transplant. The receptors here all came from a male patient aged 2-15 years who had a stem cell transplant for acute myeloid leukemia, so the T cells may come from the graft donor.

In regard to this clonotype: One end of the junction is discordant with germline, which a read error may explain. CDR3 amino acids: CCASIRGGPSTDTQYF. In DNA, the CDR3 is TGCTGTGCTAGTATCCGGGGGGGCCCAAGCACAGATACGCAGTATTTT. The rearrangement joins TRBV20-1 to TRBJ2-3, with 8 bases aligning to TRBD2. Germline V gene data show CDR1 as DFQATT and CDR2 as SNEGSKA (reference sequence). The CDR3 has 16 amino acids.

This clonotype was picked up many times. The chain links TRBV6-2 or TRBV6-3 to TRBJ2-1; perhaps TRBD2 as D (5 bases). Germline CDR1 MNHEY, CDR2 SVGEGT. With 0 bases removed from V and 6 bases from J, the gap between germline ends came to 9 bases. This CDR3 contains 14 residues. The CDR3 loop is CASSYSRAGNEQFF. CDR3 in DNA: TGTGCCAGCAGTTACTCCCGGGCGGGCAATGAGCAGTTCTTC.

The V and J genes are TRBV5-1 and TRBJ2-5, with a tentative D call TRBD2 (6 bases). V shed 0 bases and J shed 2 bases, with 11 bases lying between them. This CDR3 comprises 15 residues. Germline lookup yields CDR1 SGHRS and CDR2 YFSETQ. The CDR3 DNA reads as TGCGCCAGCAGCTTGGCCCCGGGGAGGCAAGAGACCCAGTACTTC. Amino acid sequence: CASSLAPGRQETQYF.

Comments on this clonotype: A read error is likely, as this CDR3 ends without the conserved phenylalanine or tryptophan. The chain joins TRBV5-1 to TRBJ2-5; TRBD1 agrees at 8 bases. This CDR3 is built from 15 residues. Germline V CDR1 and CDR2: SGHRS, YFSETQ. V was pared by 4 bases and J by 1 base, with 6 bases of the junction left unmatched. The CDR3 DNA sequence: TGCGCCAGCAGCCGACAGGGGTCCCTCCAAGAGACCCAGTACTAC. It codes for CASSRQGSLQETQYY.

This clonotype was recorded many times. The rearrangement links TRBV5-1 to TRBJ2-2; a weak D match, TRBD1 (5 bases). The V gene's germline CDR1 is SGHRS and CDR2 YFSETQ. Trimming shortened V by 3 bases and J by 1 base, and 19 bases separated the two germline ends. This CDR3 spans 18 amino acids. The CDR3, as DNA: TGCGCCAGCAGCTCCCGGCCTAGGGTCAGGGAGAACACCGGGGAGCTGTTTTTT. Translating gives CASSSRPRVRENTGELFF.

The sample holds many counts of this clonotype. The J gene is TRBJ2-7, the V gene TRBV5-1; D tentatively reads TRBD1 or TRBD2 (5 bases each). The CDR3 extends over 14 amino acids. Germline V gene sequence: CDR1 SGHRS, CDR2 YFSETQ. V lost 4 bases to trimming and J lost 0 bases, with 11 bases between them. Written as DNA, the CDR3 is TGCGCCAGCAGCCGGGACGGTAGCTCCTACGAGCAGTACTTC. Protein: CASSRDGSSYEQYF.

The rearrangement links TRBV5-1 to TRBJ2-1, with 14 bases identical to TRBD2. There are 17 residues in the CDR3. Germline V lookup: CDR1 SGHRS, CDR2 YFSETQ. V dropped 6 bases and J dropped 3; count of bases not matched to a gene: 8. Here the CDR3 reads CASNRLAGGVGYNEQFF. As DNA, the CDR3 is TGCGCCAGCAACCGACTAGCGGGAGGGGTCGGCTACAATGAGCAGTTCTTC.

Ten or more counts support this clonotype. The rearrangement uses TRBV7-8 and TRBJ2-2; TRBD2 matches 12 bases. The CDR3 loop spans 20 amino acids. The V and J ends lost 0 bases and 8 bases, in that order; junction bases with no gene match: 16. Germline loops: CDR1 SGHVS, CDR2 FQNEAQ. The CDR3 spells CASSLAFGASGRAGRGELFF. CDR3 nucleotides: TGTGCCAGCAGCTTAGCGTTTGGAGCTAGCGGGAGGGCCGGTCGTGGGGAGCTGTTTTTT.

The V call is TRBV7-2, the J call TRBJ2-5, with a tentative D call TRBD2 (6 bases). CDR1 and CDR2 (germline): SGHTA, FQGNSA. Trimming took 4 bases from V and 9 from J, leaving 18 bases between them. CDR3 length: 14 amino acids. The CDR3 nucleotides are TGTGCCAGCAGCTCCCGGGAGTCCGGCCGATCCCAGTACTTC. This translates into CASSSRESGRSQYF.

The rearrangement links TRBV14 to TRBJ1-5; D perhaps matches TRBD1 (5 bases). Germline values: CDR1 SGHDN, CDR2 FVKESK. The germline V and J ends were trimmed by 2 bases and 7 bases, with 15 bases remaining between them. The CDR3 runs 15 residues. Here the CDR3 DNA reads TGTGCCAGCAGCCAATATAAGGGAACAGGACAGCCCCAGCATTTT. It codes for CASSQYKGTGQPQHF. Full variable domain (outside the CDR3, taken from reference TRBV14 and TRBJ1-5): EAGVTQFPSHSVIEKGQTVTLRCDPISGHDNLYWYRRVMGKEIKFLLHFVKESKQDESGMPNNRFLAERTGGTYSTLKVQPAELEDSGVYFCASSQYKGTGQPQHFGDGTRLSIL.

The genes are TRBV5-1 and TRBJ2-5; the D gene could be TRBD1 or TRBD2 (5 bases each). Germline V lookup: CDR1 SGHRS, CDR2 YFSETQ. V was pared by 0 bases and J by 2 bases, with 17 bases between. CDR3 length: 17 residues. For the CDR3, the DNA is TGCGCCAGCAGCTTGGGTCCAGGGATGGGAGCTCAAGAGACCCAGTACTTC. Its protein is CASSLGPGMGAQETQYF.

The chain uses TRBV9 and TRBJ1-1, with a weak D call TRBD1 (5 bases). Trimming pared 3 bases from V and 8 bases from J, leaving 14 bases between. From germline, CDR1 is SGDLS and CDR2 YYNGEE. The CDR3 covers 13 residues. CDR3 sequence: CASSAEGPKEAFF. The CDR3 bases are TGTGCCAGCAGCGCCGAGGGGCCGAAAGAAGCTTTCTTT.

This clonotype was counted a single time. This chain uses TRBV20-1 with TRBJ1-2; possible D gene TRBD1, 6 bases. V was pared by 1 base and J by 1 base, with 13 bases between. The germline V gene encodes CDR1 DFQATT and CDR2 SNEGSKA (reference sequence). The CDR3 has 15 residues. CDR3 sequence reads: CSARGQDGDNYGYTF. As DNA, the CDR3 is TGCAGTGCTAGAGGACAGGACGGCGATAACTATGGCTACACCTTC.

This clonotype appeared a few times. J is TRBJ1-2 and V is TRBV20-1; TRBD1 agrees at 9 bases. V was pared by 3 bases and J by 1 base, with 3 bases of the junction left unmatched. Germline CDR1 and CDR2: DFQATT and SNEGSKA (reference sequence). This CDR3 has 14 amino acids. DNA for the CDR3: TGCAGTGCTAGGGGGGACAGGGATAACTATGGCTACACCTTC. Protein: CSARGDRDNYGYTF.

Many counts were recorded for this clonotype. This sequence joins TRBV15 and TRBJ2-3, with D unclear. The CDR3 totals 14 residues. CDR1 and CDR2 from the germline V gene are LNHNV and YYDKDF (reference sequence). V lost 3 bases and J lost 2, with 9 bases in between. CDR3 sequence: CATSSRAYTDTQYF. The DNA for the CDR3 is TGTGCCACCAGCAGTCGGGCCTACACAGATACGCAGTATTTT.

J is TRBJ2-5 and V is TRBV29-1; 9 nucleotides line up with TRBD2. The CDR3 has 12 amino acids. After removal of 6 bases from V and 2 bases from J, the junction contained 1 base not matched to a gene. From germline, CDR1 is SQVTM and CDR2 ANQGSEA. The CDR3 DNA reads as TGCAGCGTCACTAGCGGGCAAGAGACCCAGTACTTC. Protein product: CSVTSGQETQYF.

V and J are TRBV20-1 and TRBJ2-2, with D uncertain. The ends were cut back, 4 bases at V and 6 bases at J, with 3 bases in the middle. The CDR3 consists of 10 residues. CDR1 is DFQATT, CDR2 SNEGSKA, per germline (reference sequence). The CDR3 DNA sequence: TGCAGTGCTAAGGCCGGGGAGCTGTTTTTT. Residues: CSAKAGELFF.

This clonotype was counted many times. The J gene is TRBJ2-3, the V gene TRBV29-1; 14 bases fit TRBD2. With 7 bases clipped from V and 1 base from J, the junction kept 7 bases outside the gene matches. The CDR3 spans 16 residues. The germline V gene has CDR1 SQVTM and CDR2 ANQGSEA. The CDR3 sequence is CSAIRLAGGGTDTQYF. In nucleotides, the CDR3 is TGCAGCGCCATTAGACTAGCGGGAGGGGGCACAGATACGCAGTATTTT.

There are many counts of this clonotype. V gene TRBV20-1 combines with J gene TRBJ2-2, with 10 bases aligning to TRBD1. From germline, CDR1 is DFQATT and CDR2 SNEGSKA (reference sequence). The CDR3 has 16 amino acids. V dropped 0 bases and J dropped 4; count of bases not matched to a gene: 5. The CDR3 nucleotides are TGCAGTGCTAGAGAGAGTGACAGGGGGCTCACCGGGGAGCTGTTTTTT. This translates into CSARESDRGLTGELFF.

In this sample, this clonotype turned up many times. V gene TRBV29-1 combines with J gene TRBJ2-1; possibly TRBD1 or TRBD2 for D (5 bases each). The CDR3 has 14 amino acids. Germline lookup yields CDR1 SQVTM and CDR2 ANQGSEA. V shed 3 bases and J shed 1 base, with 10 bases lying between them. In DNA, the CDR3 is TGCAGCGTTGACGGGGACCTTTCCTACAATGAGCAGTTCTTC. Amino acid sequence: CSVDGDLSYNEQFF.

In regard to this clonotype: A read error may account for a junction end that differs from germline. This chain connects TRBV5-8 to TRBJ2-1, with TRBD2 identical over 9 bases. CDR1 and CDR2 from the germline V gene are SGHTS and YDEGEE. The CDR3 extends over 17 amino acids. CDR3 region: CGSSLQGMREGNNEQFF. The CDR3, as DNA: TGTGGCAGCAGCTTACAGGGGATGCGGGAGGGTAACAATGAGCAGTTCTTC.

This chain links TRBV11-2 with TRBJ1-6; D is perhaps TRBD1 (6 bases). V lost 8 bases and J lost 7, with 12 bases in between. CDR1 SGHAT and CDR2 FQNNGV come from the germline V gene. The length of the CDR3 is 13 residues. This CDR3 is CASGVTGNSPLHF. The CDR3 bases are TGTGCCAGCGGGGTGACAGGAAATTCACCCCTCCACTTT.

The table lists this clonotype with a few counts. The V and J genes are TRBV7-2 and TRBJ2-7; 7 bases are shared with TRBD2. The CDR3 has 15 amino acids. Trimming took 0 bases from V and 2 from J; bases not matched to a gene: 4. Germline loops: CDR1 SGHTA, CDR2 FQGNSA. CDR3 coding DNA: TGTGCCAGCAGCTTAGCGGGGGGGAAACCCTACGAGCAGTACGTC. Translated: CASSLAGGKPYEQYV.

This clonotype was observed many times. The V gene is TRBV12-5, the J gene TRBJ2-1; TRBD1 might be the D (6 bases). Per the germline V gene, CDR1 is LGHNT and CDR2 is FRNRAP. Between the trimmed V and J ends, which lost 1 base and 7 bases, there was a span of 8 bases. This CDR3 spans 13 amino acids. The CDR3 here is CASGLGRGNEQFF. CDR3 coding DNA: TGTGCTAGTGGTTTGGGCAGGGGTAATGAGCAGTTCTTC.